This TCR beta chain appears in the sequencing data of a study of response to subunit inactivated influenza vaccine. TCRdb re-derived calls from the RT-PCR reads in MiXCR, one entry per CDR3 protein. Of approximately 500,000 distinct CDR3 sequences listed, 13% are singletons. Study-wide results and caveats: Authors suggested seasonal influenza vaccinations each recruit few new T cells.

In regard to this clonotype: Its target is unknown.

V was shortened by 3 bases and J by 4 bases, with 13 bases between the two germline ends. This CDR3 has 14 residues. Germline lookup yields CDR1 SQVTM and CDR2 ANQGSEA. This material consisted of PBMCs from blood, taken 40 to 50 days after vaccination. The V and J genes are TRBV29-1 and TRBJ1-3, with D maybe TRBD1 (6 bases). This clonotype was sampled from a man between 50 and 59 years old who received an inactivated influenza vaccine. CDR3 coding DNA: TGCAGCGTTGAGAACAGGGCGAGAGGAAACACCATATATTTT. It encodes CSVENRARGNTIYF.